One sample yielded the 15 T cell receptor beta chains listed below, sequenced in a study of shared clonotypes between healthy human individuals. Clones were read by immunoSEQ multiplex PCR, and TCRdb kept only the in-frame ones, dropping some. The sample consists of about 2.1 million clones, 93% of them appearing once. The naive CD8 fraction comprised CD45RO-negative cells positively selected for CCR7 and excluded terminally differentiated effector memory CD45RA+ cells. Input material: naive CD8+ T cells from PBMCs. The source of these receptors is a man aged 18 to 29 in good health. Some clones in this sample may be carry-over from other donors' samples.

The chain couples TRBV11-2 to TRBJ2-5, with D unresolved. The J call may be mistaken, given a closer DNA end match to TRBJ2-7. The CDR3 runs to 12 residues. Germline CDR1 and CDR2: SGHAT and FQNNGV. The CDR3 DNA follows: TGTGCCAGCAGCTTAGGTATGATCGAGCAGTACTTC. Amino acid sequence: CASSLGMIEQYF.

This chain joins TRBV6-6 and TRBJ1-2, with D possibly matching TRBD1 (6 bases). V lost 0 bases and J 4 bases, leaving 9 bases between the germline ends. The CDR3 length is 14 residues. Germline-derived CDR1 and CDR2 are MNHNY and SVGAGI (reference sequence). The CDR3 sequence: CASSYSDSSYGYTF. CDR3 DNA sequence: TGTGCCAGCAGTTACTCGGACAGTTCCTATGGCTACACCTTC.

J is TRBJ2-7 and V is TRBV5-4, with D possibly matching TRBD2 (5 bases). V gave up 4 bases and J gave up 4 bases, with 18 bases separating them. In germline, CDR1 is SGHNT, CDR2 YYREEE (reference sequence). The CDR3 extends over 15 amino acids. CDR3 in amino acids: CASSPWVGDGYEQYF. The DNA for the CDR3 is TGTGCCAGCAGCCCTTGGGTGGGAGATGGGTACGAGCAGTACTTC.

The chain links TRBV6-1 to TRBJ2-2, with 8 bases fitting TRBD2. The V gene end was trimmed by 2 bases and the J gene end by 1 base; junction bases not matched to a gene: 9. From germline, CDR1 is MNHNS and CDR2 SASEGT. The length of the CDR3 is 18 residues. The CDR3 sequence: CASSESWREALNTGELFF. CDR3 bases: TGTGCCAGCAGTGAATCCTGGCGGGAGGCGCTGAACACCGGGGAGCTGTTTTTT.

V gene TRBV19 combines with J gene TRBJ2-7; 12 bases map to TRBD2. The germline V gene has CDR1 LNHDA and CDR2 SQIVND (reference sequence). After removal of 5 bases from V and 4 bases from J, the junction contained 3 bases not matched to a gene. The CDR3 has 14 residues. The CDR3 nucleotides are TGTGCCAGTAGTGAAGGACTAGCGGGATACGAGCAGTACTTC. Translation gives CASSEGLAGYEQYF. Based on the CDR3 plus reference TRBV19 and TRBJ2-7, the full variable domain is DGGITQSPKYLFRKEGQNVTLSCEQNLNHDAMYWYRQDPGQGLRLIYYSQIVNDFQKGDIAEGYSVSREKKESFPLTVTSAQKNPTAFYLCASSEGLAGYEQYFGPGTRLTVT.

CDR3 in DNA: TGTGCCAGCAGTCCCTCCTCAGGGGATTATGGAAACACCATATATTTT. Residues: CASSPSSGDYGNTIYF. V is TRBV27 and J is TRBJ1-3; tentatively, D is TRBD1 (6 bases). The V gene lost 5 bases and the J gene lost 3 bases, with 17 bases spanning the gap. The germline CDR1 and CDR2 sequences are MNHEY and SMNVEV (reference sequence). The CDR3 length is 16 residues.

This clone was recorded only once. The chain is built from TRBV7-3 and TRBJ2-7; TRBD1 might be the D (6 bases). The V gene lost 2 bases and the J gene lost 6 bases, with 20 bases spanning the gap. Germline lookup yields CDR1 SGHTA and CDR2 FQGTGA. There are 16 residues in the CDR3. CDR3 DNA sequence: TGTGCCAGCAGCTTAGACTTAGACAGGCCCCGAGCCGAGCAGTACTTC. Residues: CASSLDLDRPRAEQYF.

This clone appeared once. CDR3 DNA: TGTGCCAGCAGTTACAGTGCTCAGGGGAACACTGAAGCTTTCTTT. Its translation: CASSYSAQGNTEAFF. V is TRBV6-5 and J is TRBJ1-1; D might be TRBD1 (5 bases). Trimming left V 2 bases short and J 1 base short, with 11 bases between. Germline loops: CDR1 MNHEY, CDR2 SVGAGI. The CDR3 runs 15 residues.

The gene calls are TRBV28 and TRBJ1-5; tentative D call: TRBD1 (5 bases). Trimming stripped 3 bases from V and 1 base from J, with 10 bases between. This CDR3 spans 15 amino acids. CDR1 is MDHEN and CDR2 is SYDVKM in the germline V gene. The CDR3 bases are TGTGCCAGCAGTTTCTGGGGCGGCAGCAATCAGCCCCAGCATTTT. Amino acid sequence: CASSFWGGSNQPQHF.

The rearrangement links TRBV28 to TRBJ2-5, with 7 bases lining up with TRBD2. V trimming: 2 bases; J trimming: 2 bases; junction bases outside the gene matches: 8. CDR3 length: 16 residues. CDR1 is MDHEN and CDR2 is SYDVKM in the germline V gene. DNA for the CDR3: TGTGCCAGCAGTTTAGAGCCTAGCGGCAATCAAGAGACCCAGTACTTC. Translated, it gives CASSLEPSGNQETQYF.

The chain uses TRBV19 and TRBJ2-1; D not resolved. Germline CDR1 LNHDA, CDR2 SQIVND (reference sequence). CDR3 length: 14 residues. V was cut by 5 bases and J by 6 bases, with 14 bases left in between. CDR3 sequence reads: CASSPGLRVNEQFF. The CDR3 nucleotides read TGTGCCAGTAGTCCCGGATTAAGGGTCAATGAGCAGTTCTTC.

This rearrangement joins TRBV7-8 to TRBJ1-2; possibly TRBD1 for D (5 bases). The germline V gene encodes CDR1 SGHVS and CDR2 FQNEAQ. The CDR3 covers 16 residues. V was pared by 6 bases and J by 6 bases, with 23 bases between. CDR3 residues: CASSYLNRGPLDGYTF. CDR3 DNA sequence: TGTGCCAGCAGTTATCTTAACCGGGGACCGCTCGATGGCTACACCTTC.

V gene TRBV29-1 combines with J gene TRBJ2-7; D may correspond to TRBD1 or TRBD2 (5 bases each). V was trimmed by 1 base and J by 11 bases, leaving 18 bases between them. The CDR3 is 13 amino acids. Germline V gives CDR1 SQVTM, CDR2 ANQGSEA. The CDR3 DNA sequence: TGCAGCGTTGAAGGGGGGACCGTCAGCCAAAAGTACTTC. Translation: CSVEGGTVSQKYF.

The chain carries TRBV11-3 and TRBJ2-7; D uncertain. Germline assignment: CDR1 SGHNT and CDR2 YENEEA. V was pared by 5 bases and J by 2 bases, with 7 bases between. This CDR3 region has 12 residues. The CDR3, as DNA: TGTGCCAGCAGCCAGGCCCCCTACGAGCAGTACTTC. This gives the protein CASSQAPYEQYF.

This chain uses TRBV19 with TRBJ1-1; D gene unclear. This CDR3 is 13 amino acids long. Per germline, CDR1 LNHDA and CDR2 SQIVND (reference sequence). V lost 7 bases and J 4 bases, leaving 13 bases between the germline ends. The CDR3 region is CASTGRLVTEAFF. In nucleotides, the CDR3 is TGTGCCAGTACCGGGAGGTTGGTCACTGAAGCTTTCTTT.